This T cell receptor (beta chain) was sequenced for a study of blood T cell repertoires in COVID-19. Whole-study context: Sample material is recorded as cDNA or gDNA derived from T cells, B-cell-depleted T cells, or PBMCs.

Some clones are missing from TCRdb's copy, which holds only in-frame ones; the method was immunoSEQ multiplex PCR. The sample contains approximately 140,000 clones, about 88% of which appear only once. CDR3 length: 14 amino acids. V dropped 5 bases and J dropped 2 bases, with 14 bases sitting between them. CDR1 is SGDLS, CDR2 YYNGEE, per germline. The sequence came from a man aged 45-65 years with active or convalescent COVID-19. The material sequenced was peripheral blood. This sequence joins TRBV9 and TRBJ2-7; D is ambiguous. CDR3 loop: CASSTNWYPYEQYF. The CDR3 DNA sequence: TGTGCCAGCAGTACCAACTGGTACCCCTACGAGCAGTACTTC. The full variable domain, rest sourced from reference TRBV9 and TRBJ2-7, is DSGVTQTPKHLITATGQRVTLRCSPRSGDLSVYWYQQSLDQGLQFLIQYYNGEERAKGNILERFSAQQFPDLHSELNLSSLELGDSALYFCASSTNWYPYEQYFGPGTRLTVT.